This passage covers 27 T cell receptor beta chains from one sample sequenced in a study of shared clonotypes between healthy human individuals (dated by TCRdb to the early 2020s). Library preparation was by the immunoSEQ multiplex PCR assay. Imported from immuneACCESS, the table was reduced by TCRdb to in-frame sequences with V and J called. These copies leave out some clones; in studies compared against another copy, an unresolved V gene accounts for under half, and the cause of the remainder is not known. Across this sample there are roughly 2.5 million clones, with about 92% seen only once. The ten largest clones capture over 0.12% of the sample. Sample: naive CD4+ T cells sorted from blood. The meaning of the sample's cell subset or site label: CD45RA+ positively selected. The receptors were sampled from a man in his late teens or twenties in good health.

The chain has TRBV5-4 and TRBJ2-7; 7 bases are a match to TRBD1. Losses at the gene ends were 0 bases for V and 5 bases for J; bases not matched to a gene: 2. CDR3 length equals 13 residues. Germline assignment: CDR1 SGHNT and CDR2 YYREEE (reference sequence). The CDR3 spells CASSLAGTDEQYF. The CDR3 nucleotides read TGTGCCAGCAGCTTGGCCGGGACAGACGAGCAGTACTTC. The whole variable domain, filled in from reference TRBV5-4 and TRBJ2-7, reads ETGVTQSPTHLIKTRGQQVTLRCSSQSGHNTVSWYQQALGQGPQFIFQYYREEENGRGNFPPRFSGLQFPNYSSELNVNALELDDSALYLCASSLAGTDEQYFGPGTRLTVT.

This chain joins TRBV19 and TRBJ1-5; 10 nucleotides align to TRBD1. CDR1 and CDR2 from the germline V gene are LNHDA and SQIVND (reference sequence). CDR3 length: 15 amino acids. The J segment lost 7 bases and the V segment lost 5 bases, leaving 8 bases of the junction unmatched. CDR3 sequence reads: CASSFGQGVGQPQHF. The CDR3 nucleotides read TGTGCCAGTAGTTTCGGACAGGGGGTAGGCCAGCCCCAGCATTTT.

The chain recombines TRBV2 with TRBJ1-4; no clear D gene. CDR1 and CDR2 from the germline V gene are SNHLY and FYNNEI. The CDR3 contains 15 residues. Between the trimmed V and J ends, which lost 8 bases and 5 bases, there was a span of 18 bases. The CDR3 bases are TGTGCCAGCGGGAGGAGAGACACCCAGAATGAAAAACTGTTTTTT. Its protein product is CASGRRDTQNEKLFF.

Comments on this clone: Additional DNA sequences in this sample encode the identical CDR3. The chain is built from TRBV6-1 and TRBJ2-7; 12 nucleotides align to TRBD1. J lost 6 bases, V lost 3 bases, and 3 bases had no gene match. The CDR3 contains 14 residues. CDR1 and CDR2 (germline): MNHNS, SASEGT. CDR3 sequence: CASSDRDRGREQYF. Written as DNA, the CDR3 is TGTGCCAGCAGTGACCGGGACAGGGGGCGCGAGCAGTACTTC.

J is TRBJ1-6 and V is TRBV10-3, with a possible D match to TRBD1 (6 bases). Germline CDR1 is ENHRY and CDR2 is SYGVKD. The V end was cut by 0 bases, the J end by 0 bases, with 15 bases between. There are 19 residues in the CDR3. CDR3 DNA: TGTGCCATCAGTGAGTCGACAGGATCCCTCGGCTCCTATAATTCACCCCTCCACTTT. This translates into CAISESTGSLGSYNSPLHF.

This sequence joins TRBV5-1 and TRBJ2-1; the match to TRBD2 covers 10 bases. V lost 1 base and J lost 8; bases outside the gene matches: 6. CDR3 length: 15 residues. Germline V gene lookup returns CDR1 SGHRS and CDR2 YFSETQ. This CDR3 is CASSLMASGSYEQFF. The CDR3 DNA reads as TGCGCCAGCAGCTTGATGGCTAGCGGGAGCTATGAGCAGTTCTTC.

V and J are TRBV19 and TRBJ1-4; 8 nucleotides match TRBD1. In germline, CDR1 is LNHDA, CDR2 SQIVND (reference sequence). This CDR3 has 15 residues. V lost 4 bases to trimming and J lost 3 bases; unmatched junction nucleotides: 4. For the CDR3, the DNA is TGTGCCAGTAGTAGACAGGGGAGACCTAATGAAAAACTGTTTTTT. The encoded protein is CASSRQGRPNEKLFF.

The J gene is TRBJ2-1, the V gene TRBV7-9, with 8 nucleotides matching TRBD1. CDR1 and CDR2 from the germline V gene are SEHNR and FQNEAQ (reference sequence). After removal of 5 bases from V and 6 bases from J, the junction contained 6 bases not matched to a gene. The CDR3 spans 14 residues. CDR3 in amino acids: CASSVRTGFNEQFF. DNA for the CDR3: TGTGCCAGCAGCGTCAGGACAGGGTTCAATGAGCAGTTCTTC.

The chain joins TRBV7-9 to TRBJ1-1, with 8 bases aligning to TRBD1. The V segment lost 3 bases and the J segment 2 bases; nucleotides outside the gene matches: 2. Germline CDR1 and CDR2: SEHNR and FQNEAQ (reference sequence). CDR3 length: 14 residues. The CDR3 region is CASSFDRGNTEAFF. The CDR3 bases are TGTGCCAGCAGCTTCGACAGGGGTAACACTGAAGCTTTCTTT.

The chain links TRBV30 to TRBJ2-7, with D maybe TRBD1 (5 bases). Germline CDR1 is GTSNPN and CDR2 is SVGIG (reference sequence). Deletions cut 4 bases from V and 0 bases from J, with 16 bases between. This CDR3 contains 15 residues. CDR3 bases: TGTGCCTGGAAGACCTACAGGCTCAGCTCCTACGAGCAGTACTTC. It encodes CAWKTYRLSSYEQYF.

A note on this clone: Other nucleotide sequences in the sample specify the same CDR3. The chain combines TRBV5-1 with TRBJ2-7; D possibly uses TRBD1 or TRBD2 (5 bases each). With 5 bases removed from V and 2 bases from J, the gap between germline ends came to 5 bases. Germline V gene lookup returns CDR1 SGHRS and CDR2 YFSETQ. This CDR3 region has 11 residues. CDR3 in amino acids: CASRGAYEQYF. CDR3 bases: TGCGCCAGCAGGGGGGCCTACGAGCAGTACTTC.

CDR3 nucleotide sequence: TGTGCCAGCAGTTATGGTCTGGGACCCTATGGCTACACCTTC. It specifies CASSYGLGPYGYTF. The chain combines TRBV27 with TRBJ1-2, with D possibly TRBD1 on 5 matching bases. This CDR3 has 14 residues. Trimming left V 4 bases short and J 4 bases short, with 13 bases between. CDR1 and CDR2 (germline): MNHEY, SMNVEV (reference sequence).

This clone has a single count. The chain recombines TRBV7-2 with TRBJ2-1; D not certain. Germline V gene sequence: CDR1 SGHTA, CDR2 FQGNSA. Between the trimmed V and J ends, which lost 1 base and 4 bases, there was a span of 8 bases. CDR3 length equals 14 residues. The DNA for the CDR3 is TGTGCCAGCAGCTTAGTCCCTTTATACAATGAGCAGTTCTTC. Its protein is CASSLVPLYNEQFF.

In regard to this clone: Distinct nucleotide sequences in the sample also encode this CDR3. V gene TRBV7-2 combines with J gene TRBJ2-2; maybe TRBD2 (5 bases). V lost 4 bases and J 2 bases, leaving 11 bases between the germline ends. The CDR3 sequence is 15 residues long. The germline gives CDR1 SGHTA, CDR2 FQGNSA. The DNA of the CDR3 is TGTGCCAGCAGCTCCCGGGGATCAAACACCGGGGAGCTGTTTTTT. It is translated as CASSSRGSNTGELFF.

CDR3 sequence (DNA): TGTGCCGGGACAGGGGATACGAGTCAGCCCCAGCATTTT. It translates to CAGTGDTSQPQHF. The chain combines TRBV28 with TRBJ1-5, with TRBD1 matching 10 bases. This CDR3 contains 13 residues. Germline CDR1 is MDHEN and CDR2 is SYDVKM. The V gene end was trimmed by 11 bases and the J gene end by 6 bases; junction bases not matched to a gene: 7.

CDR3 nucleotides: TGTGCCAGCAGCTCGCTTTTTACAGGGGACAATGAGCAGTTCTTC. Translated: CASSSLFTGDNEQFF. The gene calls are TRBV7-9 and TRBJ2-1; 7 positions agree with TRBD1. The CDR3 contains 15 residues. Germline V lookup: CDR1 SEHNR, CDR2 FQNEAQ (reference sequence). J was trimmed by 5 bases and V by 4 bases; bases with no gene match: 8.

This chain uses TRBV5-1 with TRBJ2-1; 13 bases align to TRBD2. V was clipped by 4 bases and J by 4 bases; unmatched bases: 11. The CDR3 runs to 18 residues. Germline loops: CDR1 SGHRS, CDR2 YFSETQ. The CDR3 DNA reads TGCGCCAGCAGCCCGGGACTAGCGGGGTCTTCGCATTACAATGAGCAGTTCTTC. It yields the protein CASSPGLAGSSHYNEQFF.

This rearrangement joins TRBV30 to TRBJ2-7; D remains unclear. The CDR3 loop spans 11 amino acids. Trimming left V 0 bases short and J 6 bases short, with 6 bases between. The germline V gene has CDR1 GTSNPN and CDR2 SVGIG (reference sequence). The DNA for the CDR3 is TGTGCCTGGAGTGTAGAGGCCGAGCAGTACTTC. Its protein is CAWSVEAEQYF.

As regards this clone: The germline gene is not matched at one end of the junction; a read error may be the cause. V gene TRBV30 combines with J gene TRBJ2-5; D is possibly TRBD1 or TRBD2 (6 bases each). CDR1 GTSNPN and CDR2 SVGIG come from the germline V gene (reference sequence). The CDR3 has 11 amino acids. The DNA for the CDR3 is TGTGCCTGGAGTATAGGGCGGGACAACCACTTC. Translated, it gives CAWSIGRDNHF.

The rearrangement links TRBV7-2 to TRBJ2-1, with 10 bases matching TRBD2. Looked up from germline, CDR1 is SGHTA and CDR2 is FQGNSA. There are 16 residues in the CDR3. With V trimmed by 1 base and J by 6 bases, 6 bases remained unmatched. The CDR3 coding sequence is TGTGCCAGCAGCTTAGAGTCTAGCGGGAGTTTCAATGAGCAGTTCTTC. This codes for CASSLESSGSFNEQFF.

This rearrangement joins TRBV10-1 to TRBJ2-1; 15 nucleotides line up with TRBD2. V trimming: 6 bases; J trimming: 9 bases; junction bases outside the gene matches: 6. Germline V CDR1 and CDR2: WNHNN, SYGVQD (reference sequence). This CDR3 spans 15 amino acids. The CDR3: CASSPGTSGRREQFF. In DNA form, the CDR3 reads TGCGCCAGCAGCCCCGGGACTAGCGGGAGGCGTGAGCAGTTCTTC.

The chain employs TRBV7-2 and TRBJ2-4, with TRBD2 matching 14 bases. Germline CDR1 SGHTA, CDR2 FQGNSA. The length of the CDR3 is 19 residues. The V segment lost 3 bases and the J segment 7 bases; nucleotides outside the gene matches: 14. In nucleotides, the CDR3 is TGTGCCAGCAGCTTCGAGCGGCCGGGACTAGCGGGAGTCAATAACATTCAGTACTTC. Translated, it gives CASSFERPGLAGVNNIQYF.

This clone has just one count. The chain employs TRBV5-1 and TRBJ2-3; D might be TRBD1 (6 bases). Trimming shortened V by 2 bases and J by 5 bases, and 15 bases separated the two germline ends. CDR1 and CDR2 from the germline V gene are SGHRS and YFSETQ. The CDR3 spans 15 residues. CDR3 residues: CASSLQGTRGDTQYF. CDR3 coding DNA: TGCGCCAGCAGCTTACAGGGAACGAGGGGAGATACGCAGTATTTT.

The chain has TRBV13 and TRBJ1-1, with 8 bases matching TRBD1. From germline, CDR1 is PRHDT and CDR2 FYEKMQ (reference sequence). There are 14 residues in the CDR3. The junction had 3 bases not matched to a gene; V was cut back by 6 bases and J by 0 bases. Written as DNA, the CDR3 is TGTGCCAGCAGGTACAGGGGGTTGAACACTGAAGCTTTCTTT. Translating gives CASRYRGLNTEAFF.

This chain uses TRBV6-1 with TRBJ2-1; D is undetermined. CDR3 length: 13 residues. V was clipped by 7 bases and J by 7 bases, with 14 bases between them. CDR1 MNHNS and CDR2 SASEGT come from the germline V gene. In DNA form, the CDR3 reads TGTGCCAGCACAGCTGTTGGGTGGAATGAGCAGTTCTTC. It encodes CASTAVGWNEQFF.

The chain recombines TRBV2 with TRBJ2-5; 12 bases map to TRBD1. The J call may be faulty, since TRBJ2-7 better matches the DNA end. The CDR3 length is 14 residues. Germline-derived CDR1 and CDR2 are SNHLY and FYNNEI. In DNA, the CDR3 is TGTGCCAGCAGTGAGCGGGGACAGGGGGCCGAGCAGTACTTC. It is translated as CASSERGQGAEQYF.

This chain links TRBV7-2 with TRBJ2-3; D remains ambiguous. The CDR3 extends over 13 amino acids. The germline V and J ends were trimmed by 10 bases and 6 bases, with 17 bases remaining between them. Germline-derived CDR1 and CDR2 are SGHTA and FQGNSA. The chain's CDR3 is CATSRVPPDTQYF. For the CDR3, the DNA is TGTGCCACCTCCCGGGTCCCCCCGGATACGCAGTATTTT.